Listed below are T cell receptor beta chains from one sample, sequenced in a study of blood T cell repertoires in COVID-19. The data were produced by immunoSEQ multiplex PCR, yet TCRdb's version contains in-frame clones alone and is incomplete. This sample has about 370,000 clones, with around 91% found just once. The sample taken for sequencing was PBMCs or T cells enriched from blood (not recorded which). The receptors stem from a man younger than 30 who had recovered from COVID-19. Both conserved end residues are part of each CDR3. Each record gives: CDR3 length, D gene, J gene, clone size, V gene, CDR3 protein. D genes are given only for firm matches. Not all rows give a size; the values are once, few, many and, for expanded clones, a class.

13 NA TRBJ1-1 once TRBV12-3/TRBV12-4 CASSLGPYSEAFF
15 TRBD1 TRBJ1-2 NA TRBV14 CASSQITGGNYGYTF
15 TRBD1 TRBJ2-4 NA TRBV18 CASSHEGQGAPGQYF
16 NA TRBJ2-7 NA TRBV7-9 CASSLMGGPATYEQYF
14 NA TRBJ2-7 NA TRBV18 CASSPAEGRNEQYF
15 TRBD2 TRBJ2-1 NA TRBV2 CASSERLAAYNEQFF
14 NA TRBJ1-1 NA TRBV9 CASSRRGFNTEAFF
13 TRBD2 TRBJ2-5 NA TRBV5-4 CASSLQAGETQYF
12 NA TRBJ1-2 NA TRBV19 CASSIQWYGYTF
13 TRBD1 TRBJ1-2 NA TRBV19 CASSIDRDRGYTF
16 TRBD2 TRBJ2-1 NA TRBV9 CASSVGGTSGYNEQFF
17 TRBD1 TRBJ1-5 NA TRBV5-5 CASSSGTGTYSNQPQHF
16 TRBD1 TRBJ1-1 NA TRBV7-8 CASSLGAGGESAEAFF
16 TRBD1 TRBJ1-1 NA TRBV7-9 CASSPRTGGLGTEAFF
14 TRBD1 TRBJ1-5 NA TRBV7-9 CASSFGQGDQPQHF
16 TRBD2 TRBJ2-1 NA TRBV4-1 CASSRSGGNLGNEQFF
22 NA TRBJ1-4 NA TRBV2 CASSEALLGLLGRTNGDEKLFF
13 NA TRBJ1-5 NA TRBV30 CAWSVQGVQPQHF
15 TRBD1 TRBJ2-1 NA TRBV27 CASILSYSGGNEQFF
14 TRBD1 TRBJ1-5 NA TRBV18 CASSPSGGNQPQHF
15 NA TRBJ1-5 once TRBV19 CASSPMRTGNQPQHF
16 TRBD2 TRBJ2-2 NA TRBV10-3 CAISGSLAGNTGELFF
15 TRBD1 TRBJ1-2 NA TRBV7-9 CASSSRDRGDYGYTF